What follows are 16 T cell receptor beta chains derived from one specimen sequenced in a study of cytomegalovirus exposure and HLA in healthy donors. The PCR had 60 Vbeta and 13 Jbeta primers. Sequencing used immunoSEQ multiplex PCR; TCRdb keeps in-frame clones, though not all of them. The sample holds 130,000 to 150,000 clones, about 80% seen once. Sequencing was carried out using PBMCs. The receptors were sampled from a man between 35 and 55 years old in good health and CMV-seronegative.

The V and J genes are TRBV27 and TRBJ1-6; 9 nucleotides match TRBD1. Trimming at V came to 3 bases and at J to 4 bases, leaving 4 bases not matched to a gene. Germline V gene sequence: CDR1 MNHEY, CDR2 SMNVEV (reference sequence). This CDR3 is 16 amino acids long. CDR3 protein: CASSFGTGLYNSPLHF. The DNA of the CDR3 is TGTGCCAGCAGTTTCGGGACAGGGTTGTATAATTCACCCCTCCACTTT.

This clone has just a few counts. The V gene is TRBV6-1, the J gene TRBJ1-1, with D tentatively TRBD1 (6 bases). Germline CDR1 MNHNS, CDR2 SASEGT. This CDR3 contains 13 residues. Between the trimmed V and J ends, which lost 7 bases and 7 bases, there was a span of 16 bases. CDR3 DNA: TGTGCCAGCAACAGGGACGGCAGGGGTGAAGCTTTCTTT. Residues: CASNRDGRGEAFF.

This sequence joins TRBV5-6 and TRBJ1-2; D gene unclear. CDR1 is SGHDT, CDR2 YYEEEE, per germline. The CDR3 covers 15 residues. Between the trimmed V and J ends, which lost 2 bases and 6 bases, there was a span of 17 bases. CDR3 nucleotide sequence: TGTGCCAGCAGCTTATTTAGGAGAGGCCGGGATGGCTACACCTTC. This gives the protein CASSLFRRGRDGYTF.

For the CDR3, the DNA is TGTGCCAGCAGCGTAAACCCGTTTGTGCAGGGATCGAACACCGGGGAGCTGTTTTTT. Its protein is CASSVNPFVQGSNTGELFF. The chain joins TRBV9 to TRBJ2-2; TRBD1 might be the D (5 bases). Germline V gene data show CDR1 as SGDLS and CDR2 as YYNGEE. V lost 1 base and J 0 bases, leaving 19 bases between the germline ends. The CDR3 is 19 amino acids.

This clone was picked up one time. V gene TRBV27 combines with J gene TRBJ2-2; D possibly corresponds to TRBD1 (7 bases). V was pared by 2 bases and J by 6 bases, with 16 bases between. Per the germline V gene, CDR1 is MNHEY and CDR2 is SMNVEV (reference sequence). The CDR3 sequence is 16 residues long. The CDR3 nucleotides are TGTGCCAGCAGTTTAGCGCAGGGGGGATTTTCCGGGGAGCTGTTTTTT. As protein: CASSLAQGGFSGELFF.

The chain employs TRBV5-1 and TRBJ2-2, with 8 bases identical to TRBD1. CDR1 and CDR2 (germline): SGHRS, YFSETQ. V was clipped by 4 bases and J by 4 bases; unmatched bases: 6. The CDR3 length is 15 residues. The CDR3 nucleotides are TGCGCCAGCAGCCAGACAGGGGCGGGCACCGGGGAGCTGTTTTTT. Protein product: CASSQTGAGTGELFF.

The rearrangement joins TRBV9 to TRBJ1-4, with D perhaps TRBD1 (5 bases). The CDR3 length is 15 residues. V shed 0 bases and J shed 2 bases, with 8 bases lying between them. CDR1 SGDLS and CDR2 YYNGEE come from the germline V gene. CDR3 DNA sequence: TGTGCCAGCAGCGTAGGGGGGGGGACTAATGAAAAACTGTTTTTT. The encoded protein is CASSVGGGTNEKLFF. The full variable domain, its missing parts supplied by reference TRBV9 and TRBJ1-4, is DSGVTQTPKHLITATGQRVTLRCSPRSGDLSVYWYQQSLDQGLQFLIQYYNGEERAKGNILERFSAQQFPDLHSELNLSSLELGDSALYFCASSVGGGTNEKLFFGSGTQLSVL.

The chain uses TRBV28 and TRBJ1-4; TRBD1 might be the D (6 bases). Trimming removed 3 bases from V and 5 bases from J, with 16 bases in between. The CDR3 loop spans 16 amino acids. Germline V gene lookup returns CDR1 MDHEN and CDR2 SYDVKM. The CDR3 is CASSFSSKGTNEKLFF. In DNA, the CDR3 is TGTGCCAGCAGTTTTTCCTCGAAGGGGACAAATGAAAAACTGTTTTTT.

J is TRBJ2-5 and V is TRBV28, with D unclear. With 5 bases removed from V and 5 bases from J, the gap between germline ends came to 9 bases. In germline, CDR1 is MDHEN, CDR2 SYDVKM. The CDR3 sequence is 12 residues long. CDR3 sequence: CASSRLRETQYF. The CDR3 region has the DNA TGTGCCAGCAGTAGACTGCGGGAGACCCAGTACTTC.

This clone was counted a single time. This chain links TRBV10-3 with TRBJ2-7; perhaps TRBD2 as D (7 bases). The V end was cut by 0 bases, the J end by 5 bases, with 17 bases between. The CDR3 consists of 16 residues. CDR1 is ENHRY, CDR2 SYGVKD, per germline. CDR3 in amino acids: CAISESGGGAVHEQYF. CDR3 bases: TGTGCCATCAGTGAGTCGGGTGGGGGGGCCGTTCACGAGCAGTACTTC.

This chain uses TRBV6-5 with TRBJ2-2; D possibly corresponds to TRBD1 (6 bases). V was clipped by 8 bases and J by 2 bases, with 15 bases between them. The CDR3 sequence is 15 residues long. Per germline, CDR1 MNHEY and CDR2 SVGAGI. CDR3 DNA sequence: TGTGCCAGCCTGAGGACAGCCACCAACACCGGGGAGCTGTTTTTT. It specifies CASLRTATNTGELFF.

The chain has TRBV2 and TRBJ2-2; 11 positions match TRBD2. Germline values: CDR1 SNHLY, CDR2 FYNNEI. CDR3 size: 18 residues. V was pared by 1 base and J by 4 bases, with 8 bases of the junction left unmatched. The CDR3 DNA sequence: TGTGCCAGCAGTGAAGTTCGGATAGCGGGGGGGGTCACCGGGGAGCTGTTTTTT. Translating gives CASSEVRIAGGVTGELFF.

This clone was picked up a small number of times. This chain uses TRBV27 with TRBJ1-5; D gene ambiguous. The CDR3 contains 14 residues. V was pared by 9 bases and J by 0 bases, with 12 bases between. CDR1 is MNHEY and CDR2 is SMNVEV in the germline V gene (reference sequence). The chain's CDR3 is CARLIKYSNQPQHF. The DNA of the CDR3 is TGTGCCAGACTCATTAAGTATAGCAATCAGCCCCAGCATTTT.

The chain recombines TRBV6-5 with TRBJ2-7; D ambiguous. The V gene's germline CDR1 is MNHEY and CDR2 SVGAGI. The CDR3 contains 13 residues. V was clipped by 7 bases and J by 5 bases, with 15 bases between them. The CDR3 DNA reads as TGTGCCAGCACCCTAGTCGACGGCAACGAGCAGTACTTC. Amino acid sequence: CASTLVDGNEQYF.

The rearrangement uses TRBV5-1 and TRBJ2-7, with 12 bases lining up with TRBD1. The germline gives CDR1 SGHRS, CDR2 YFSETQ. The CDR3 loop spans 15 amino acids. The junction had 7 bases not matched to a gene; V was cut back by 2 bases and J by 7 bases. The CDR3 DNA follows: TGCGCCAGCAGCTTCTCCGGGACAGGGGGCTTGGAGCAGTACTTC. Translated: CASSFSGTGGLEQYF.

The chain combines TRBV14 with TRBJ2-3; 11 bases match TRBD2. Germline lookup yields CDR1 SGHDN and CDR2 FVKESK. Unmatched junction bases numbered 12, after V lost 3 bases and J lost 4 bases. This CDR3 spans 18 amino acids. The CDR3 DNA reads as TGTGCCAGCAGCCACCTCAGTGAAGATAGCGGGGGGGCAGATACGCAGTATTTT. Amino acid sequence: CASSHLSEDSGGADTQYF. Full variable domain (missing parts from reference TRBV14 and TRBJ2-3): EAGVTQFPSHSVIEKGQTVTLRCDPISGHDNLYWYRRVMGKEIKFLLHFVKESKQDESGMPNNRFLAERTGGTYSTLKVQPAELEDSGVYFCASSHLSEDSGGADTQYFGPGTRLTVL.